This TCR beta chain was profiled in a study of blood T cell repertoires in COVID-19 (dated by TCRdb to the early 2020s). For context, the study as a whole: The collaborator samples originated in the United States, Italy and Spain and spanned the acute and convalescent phases of COVID-19. The prospective study material was composed of cDNA or gDNA derived from T cells, B-cell-depleted T cells, or PBMCs. Deeply sampled blood TCRbeta repertoires from subjects exposed to, actively infected with, or recovered from COVID-19 were included in the dataset. The repertoires were released in a freely available public database intended as a resource for research on the immune response to SARS-CoV-2. The samples were drawn from the first 160 participants of the ongoing ImmuneRACE study and from 1,254 subjects provided by 6 global collaborators. A de-identified subject ID, COVID-19 status, age in years and sex were almost always included in the sample metadata. Where HLA class I and class II types were available, the types were taken from metadata supplied by the sample provider, not from assay-based typing.

Enrolling through a virtual design, the prospective study's participants ranged in age from roughly 18 to 89 years and lived across 24 United States geographic areas. Cohort assignment in the prospective study relied on participant-reported clinical history from a screening survey and a study questionnaire. For ImmuneRACE Cohort 3, a participant was defined as recovered based on two consecutive negative NP/OP PCR tests, clearance by a healthcare professional, or resolution of symptoms. In the prospective study, mobile phlebotomists collected whole blood, serum and a nasopharyngeal or oropharyngeal swab from each participant. Participants in the prospective study had the option to provide additional blood draws and questionnaires over an approximately 2-month period. Blood samples from the prospective study were shipped frozen or at room temperature prior to DNA extraction. TCRbeta CDR3 regions were amplified from genomic DNA using the immunoSEQ Assay, a bias-controlled multiplex PCR. The authors' analysis ran thus. The number of nucleated cells in each sample was estimated by amplification of reference gene primers within the assay. To quantify the absolute abundance of each unique TCRbeta CDR3 rearrangement, sequence reads were collapsed and filtered. For each sample, productive Simpson clonality was calculated as the square root of Simpson's diversity index over productive rearrangements. This immuneACCESS table, as held by TCRdb, lists in-frame sequences with V and J called but not all clones. Of the missing ones, under half trace to an unresolved V gene in checked studies; the others have no known cause. V, J and clone size reflect that table, while D and trimming were determined from the DNA. In this sample the table shows around 140,000 clones, roughly 79% of which occur a single time. The ten largest clones capture 2.5% to 3% of the sample.

The investigation overall reported the following: Clinical and demographic metadata were provided uncurated, with the amount varying by source and participant.

Remarks on this clone: It has no known antigen specificity. Base qualities are not provided; no much larger clone lies one nucleotide away.

Reading from cysteine to phenylalanine, the CDR3 counts 17 amino acids. CDR3 DNA only is kept here, 51 bases in frame from base 1. The CDR1 and CDR2 encoded by the germline V gene are MNHNS and SASEGT. Relative to germline, V is missing 4 bases and J is missing 0 bases, with 8 bases of the junction outside any gene match. The TCR comes from a woman aged 45-59 years who had recovered from COVID-19. The source material was PBMCs or T cells enriched from blood (not recorded which). Rearrangement joined TRBV6-1 to TRBJ2-5, and 10 bases in between align with TRBD2. The nucleotides read TGTGCCAGCAGTGTAGGAAGGACTAGCGGCTACCAAGAGACCCAGTACTTC. Protein translation: CASSVGRTSGYQETQYF.